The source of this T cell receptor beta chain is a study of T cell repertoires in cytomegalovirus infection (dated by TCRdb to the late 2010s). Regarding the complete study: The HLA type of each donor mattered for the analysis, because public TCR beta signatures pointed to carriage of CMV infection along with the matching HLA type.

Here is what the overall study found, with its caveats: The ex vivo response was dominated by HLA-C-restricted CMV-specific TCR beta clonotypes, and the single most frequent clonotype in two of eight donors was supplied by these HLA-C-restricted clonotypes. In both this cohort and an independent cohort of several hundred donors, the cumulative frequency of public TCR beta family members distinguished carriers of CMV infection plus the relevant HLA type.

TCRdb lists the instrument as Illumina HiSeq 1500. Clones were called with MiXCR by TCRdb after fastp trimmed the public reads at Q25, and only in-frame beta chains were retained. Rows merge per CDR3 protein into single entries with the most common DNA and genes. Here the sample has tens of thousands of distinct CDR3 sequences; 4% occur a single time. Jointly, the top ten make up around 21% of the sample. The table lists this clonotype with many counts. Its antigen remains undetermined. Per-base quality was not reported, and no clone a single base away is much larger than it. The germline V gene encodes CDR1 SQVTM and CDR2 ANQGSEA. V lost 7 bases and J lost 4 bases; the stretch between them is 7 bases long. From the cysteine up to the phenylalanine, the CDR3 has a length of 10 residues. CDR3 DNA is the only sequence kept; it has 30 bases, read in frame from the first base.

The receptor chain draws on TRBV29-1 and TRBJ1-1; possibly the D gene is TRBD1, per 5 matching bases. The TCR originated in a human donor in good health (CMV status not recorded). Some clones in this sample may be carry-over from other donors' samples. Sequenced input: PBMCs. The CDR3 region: CSARVTEAFF. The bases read TGCAGCGCCAGGGTCACTGAAGCTTTCTTT.